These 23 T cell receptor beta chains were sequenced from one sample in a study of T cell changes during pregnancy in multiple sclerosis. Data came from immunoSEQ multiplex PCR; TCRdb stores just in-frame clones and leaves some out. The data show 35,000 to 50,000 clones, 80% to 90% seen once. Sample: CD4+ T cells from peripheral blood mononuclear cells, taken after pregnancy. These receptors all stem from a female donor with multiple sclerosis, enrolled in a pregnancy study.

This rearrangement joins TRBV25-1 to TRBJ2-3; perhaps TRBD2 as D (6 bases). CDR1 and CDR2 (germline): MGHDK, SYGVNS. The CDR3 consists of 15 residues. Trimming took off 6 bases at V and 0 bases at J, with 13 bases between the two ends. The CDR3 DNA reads TGTGCCAGCAGCCGGGACTTGTCTAGCACAGATACGCAGTATTTT. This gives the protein CASSRDLSSTDTQYF.

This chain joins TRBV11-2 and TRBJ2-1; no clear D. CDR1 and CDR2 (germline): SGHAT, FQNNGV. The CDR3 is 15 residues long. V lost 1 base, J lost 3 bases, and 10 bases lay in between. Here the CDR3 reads CASSLAGLGYNEQFF. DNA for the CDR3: TGTGCCAGCAGCTTAGCAGGTCTCGGCTACAATGAGCAGTTCTTC.

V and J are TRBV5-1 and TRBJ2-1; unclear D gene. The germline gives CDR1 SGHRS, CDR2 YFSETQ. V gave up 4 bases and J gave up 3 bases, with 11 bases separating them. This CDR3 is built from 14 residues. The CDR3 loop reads CASSPAADYNEQFF. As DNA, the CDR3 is TGCGCCAGCAGCCCCGCGGCCGACTACAATGAGCAGTTCTTC.

Here the CDR3 reads CSATSGASYEQYF. The CDR3 DNA is TGCAGCGCCACTAGCGGGGCCTCCTACGAGCAGTACTTC. This rearrangement joins TRBV29-1 to TRBJ2-7; TRBD2 agrees at 10 bases. CDR1 SQVTM and CDR2 ANQGSEA come from the germline V gene. The CDR3 is 13 amino acids. Trimming removed 7 bases from V and 0 bases from J; junction bases left unmatched: 3.

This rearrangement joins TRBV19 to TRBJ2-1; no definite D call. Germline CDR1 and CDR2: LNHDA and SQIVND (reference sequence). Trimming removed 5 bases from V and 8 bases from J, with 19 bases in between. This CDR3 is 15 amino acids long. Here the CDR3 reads CASSSVLGLVDEQFF. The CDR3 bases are TGTGCCAGTAGTTCGGTTTTGGGCTTAGTAGATGAGCAGTTCTTC. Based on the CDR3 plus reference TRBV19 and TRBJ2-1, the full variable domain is DGGITQSPKYLFRKEGQNVTLSCEQNLNHDAMYWYRQDPGQGLRLIYYSQIVNDFQKGDIAEGYSVSREKKESFPLTVTSAQKNPTAFYLCASSSVLGLVDEQFFGPGTRLTVL.

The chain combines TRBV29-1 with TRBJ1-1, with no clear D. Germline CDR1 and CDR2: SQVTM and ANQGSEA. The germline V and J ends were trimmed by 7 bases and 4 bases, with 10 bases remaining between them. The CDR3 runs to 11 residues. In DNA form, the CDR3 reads TGCAGCGCTCACCACACCACTGAAGCTTTCTTT. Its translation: CSAHHTTEAFF.

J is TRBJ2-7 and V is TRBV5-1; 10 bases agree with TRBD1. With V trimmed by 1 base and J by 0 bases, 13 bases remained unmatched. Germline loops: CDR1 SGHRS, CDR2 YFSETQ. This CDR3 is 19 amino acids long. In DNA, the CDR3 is TGCGCCAGCAGCTTGCGCTGGACAGGGGGACCTCGGAGCTCCTACGAGCAGTACTTC. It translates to CASSLRWTGGPRSSYEQYF.

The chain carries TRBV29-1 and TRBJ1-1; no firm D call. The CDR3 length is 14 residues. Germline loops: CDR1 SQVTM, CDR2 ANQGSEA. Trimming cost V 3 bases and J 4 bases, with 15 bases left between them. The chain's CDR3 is CSVEVGAMGTEAFF. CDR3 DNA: TGCAGCGTTGAGGTGGGAGCGATGGGCACTGAAGCTTTCTTT.

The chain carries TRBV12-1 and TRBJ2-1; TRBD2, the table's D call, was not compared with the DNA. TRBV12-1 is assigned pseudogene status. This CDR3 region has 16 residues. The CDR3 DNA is TGTGCCCCGAGATCGGGGCTAGCGGGAGTATCGAATGAGCAGTTCTTC. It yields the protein CAPRSGLAGVSNEQFF.

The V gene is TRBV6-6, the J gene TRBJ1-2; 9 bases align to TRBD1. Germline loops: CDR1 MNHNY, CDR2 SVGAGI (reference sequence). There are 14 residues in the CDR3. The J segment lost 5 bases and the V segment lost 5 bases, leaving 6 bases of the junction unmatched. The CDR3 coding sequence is TGTGCCAGCAGTACCGGGACAGGGTATTATGGCTACACCTTC. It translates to CASSTGTGYYGYTF.

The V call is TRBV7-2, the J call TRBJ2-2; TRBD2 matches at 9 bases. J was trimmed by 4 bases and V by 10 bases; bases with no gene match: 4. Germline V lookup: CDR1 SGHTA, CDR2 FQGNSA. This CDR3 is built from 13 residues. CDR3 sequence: CANLAGRTGELFF. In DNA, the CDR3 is TGTGCCAACCTAGCGGGACGCACCGGGGAGCTGTTTTTT.

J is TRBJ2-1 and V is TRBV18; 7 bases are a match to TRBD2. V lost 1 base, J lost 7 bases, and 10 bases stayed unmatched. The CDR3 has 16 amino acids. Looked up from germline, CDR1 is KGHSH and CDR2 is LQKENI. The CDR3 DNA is TGTGCCAGCTCACCACAATCGCGGGAGAAACAGAATGAGCAGTTCTTC. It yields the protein CASSPQSREKQNEQFF.

The CDR3 spells CASSLGVAGSTDTQYF. CDR3 coding DNA: TGCGCCAGCAGCTTGGGCGTAGCGGGTAGCACAGATACGCAGTATTTT. The chain recombines TRBV5-1 with TRBJ2-3; TRBD2 matches at 7 bases. The CDR3 spans 16 residues. Per the germline V gene, CDR1 is SGHRS and CDR2 is YFSETQ. The V and J ends lost 0 bases and 0 bases, in that order; junction bases with no gene match: 4.

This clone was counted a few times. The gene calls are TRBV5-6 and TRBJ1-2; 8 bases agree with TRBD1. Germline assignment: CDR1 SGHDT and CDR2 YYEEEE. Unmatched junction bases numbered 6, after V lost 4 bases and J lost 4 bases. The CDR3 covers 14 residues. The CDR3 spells CASSVGQASYGYTF. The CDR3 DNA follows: TGTGCCAGCAGCGTGGGACAGGCATCCTATGGCTACACCTTC. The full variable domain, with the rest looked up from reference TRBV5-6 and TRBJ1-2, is DAGVTQSPTHLIKTRGQQVTLRCSPKSGHDTVSWYQQALGQGPQFIFQYYEEEERQRGNFPDRFSGHQFPNYSSELNVNALLLGDSALYLCASSVGQASYGYTFGSGTRLTVV.

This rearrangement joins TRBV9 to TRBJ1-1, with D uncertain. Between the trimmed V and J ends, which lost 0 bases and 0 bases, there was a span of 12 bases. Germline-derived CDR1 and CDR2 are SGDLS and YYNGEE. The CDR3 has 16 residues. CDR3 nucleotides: TGTGCCAGCAGCGTAGTAGGTGGAGACCTGAACACTGAAGCTTTCTTT. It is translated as CASSVVGGDLNTEAFF.

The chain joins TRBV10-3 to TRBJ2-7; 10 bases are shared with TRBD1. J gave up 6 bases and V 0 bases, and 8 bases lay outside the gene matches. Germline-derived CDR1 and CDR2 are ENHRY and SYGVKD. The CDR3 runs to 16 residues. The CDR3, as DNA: TGTGCCATCAGTGAGTCGACAGGGGGCGCTTTTGGCGAGCAGTACTTC. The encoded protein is CAISESTGGAFGEQYF.

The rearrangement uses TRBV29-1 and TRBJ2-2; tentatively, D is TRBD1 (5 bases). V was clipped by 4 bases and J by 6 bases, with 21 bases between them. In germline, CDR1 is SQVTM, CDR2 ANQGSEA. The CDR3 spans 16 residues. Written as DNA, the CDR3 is TGCAGCGTTGCTGGGGCCAACAACCGCTACCCCGGGGAGCTGTTTTTT. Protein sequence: CSVAGANNRYPGELFF.

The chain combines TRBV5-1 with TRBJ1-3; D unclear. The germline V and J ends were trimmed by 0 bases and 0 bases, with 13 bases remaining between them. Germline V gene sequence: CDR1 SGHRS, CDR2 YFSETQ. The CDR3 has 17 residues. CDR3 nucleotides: TGCGCCAGCAGCTTGGCATCAGCAGGCTCCTCTGGAAACACCATATATTTT. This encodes CASSLASAGSSGNTIYF.

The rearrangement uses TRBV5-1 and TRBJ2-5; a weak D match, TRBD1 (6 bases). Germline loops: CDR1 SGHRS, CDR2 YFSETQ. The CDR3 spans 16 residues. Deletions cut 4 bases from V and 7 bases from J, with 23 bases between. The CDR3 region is CASSGSGTWSSGTQYF. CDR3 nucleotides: TGCGCCAGCAGCGGGTCCGGGACATGGTCTTCCGGGACCCAGTACTTC. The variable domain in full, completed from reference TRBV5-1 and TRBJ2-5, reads KAGVTQTPRYLIKTRGQQVTLSCSPISGHRSVSWYQQTPGQGLQFLFEYFSETQRNKGNFPGRFSGRQFSNSRSEMNVSTLELGDSALYLCASSGSGTWSSGTQYFGPGTRLLVL.

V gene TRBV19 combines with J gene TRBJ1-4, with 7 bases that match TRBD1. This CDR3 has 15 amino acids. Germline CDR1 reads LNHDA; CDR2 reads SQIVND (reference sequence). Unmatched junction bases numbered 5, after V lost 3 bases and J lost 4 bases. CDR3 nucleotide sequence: TGTGCCAGTAGTATTTCCCGGGACAGTAATGAAAAACTGTTTTTT. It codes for CASSISRDSNEKLFF. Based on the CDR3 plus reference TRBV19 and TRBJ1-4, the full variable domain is DGGITQSPKYLFRKEGQNVTLSCEQNLNHDAMYWYRQDPGQGLRLIYYSQIVNDFQKGDIAEGYSVSREKKESFPLTVTSAQKNPTAFYLCASSISRDSNEKLFFGSGTQLSVL.

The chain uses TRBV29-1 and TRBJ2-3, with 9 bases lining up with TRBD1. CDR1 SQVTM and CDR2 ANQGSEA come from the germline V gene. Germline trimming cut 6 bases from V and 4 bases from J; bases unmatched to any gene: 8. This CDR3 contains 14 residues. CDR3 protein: CSVGRTGEADTQYF. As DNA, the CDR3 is TGCAGCGTGGGGAGGACAGGGGAAGCAGATACGCAGTATTTT.

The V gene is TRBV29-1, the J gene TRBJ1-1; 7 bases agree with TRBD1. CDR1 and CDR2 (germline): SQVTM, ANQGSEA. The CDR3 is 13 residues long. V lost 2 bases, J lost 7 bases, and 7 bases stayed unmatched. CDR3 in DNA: TGCAGCGTTGAATCCAGGGGGGTCGGTGAAGCTTTCTTT. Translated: CSVESRGVGEAFF.

CDR3 sequence: CASTGGQFSYNEQFF. The CDR3 DNA reads TGTGCCAGCACCGGGGGGCAATTCTCCTACAATGAGCAGTTCTTC. J is TRBJ2-1 and V is TRBV25-1; tentative D call: TRBD2 (7 bases). The CDR3 has 15 amino acids. Germline V CDR1 and CDR2: MGHDK, SYGVNS. The germline V and J ends were trimmed by 7 bases and 0 bases, with 13 bases remaining between them.